This T cell receptor (beta chain) was recovered during a study of blood T cell repertoires in COVID-19. Study-wide background: In each case, the material was cDNA or gDNA derived from T cells, B-cell-depleted T cells, or PBMCs.

Sequencing used immunoSEQ multiplex PCR; TCRdb keeps in-frame clones, though not all of them. The sample lists fewer than 250,000 clones, 80% to 90% occurring once. V was clipped by 3 bases and J by 8 bases; unmatched bases: 7. Germline CDR1 reads SQVTM; CDR2 reads ANQGSEA. This CDR3 region has 14 residues. The specimen was peripheral blood. J is TRBJ2-3 and V is TRBV29-1, with TRBD1 matching over 11 bases. This clonotype was obtained from a man aged 40-50 years with acute or convalescent COVID-19. Here the CDR3 DNA reads TGCAGCGTTGATGGGGGACAGGGGGGTAGTACGCAGTATTTT. Translation gives CSVDGGQGGSTQYF.